The present T cell receptor (beta chain) was sequenced within a study of Tregs in tolerant kidney transplant recipients. Study-level findings and limits: Biological reproducibility was not directly addressed, but technical replication error appeared minimal. Validation in larger populations is needed because few patients were studied.

V shed 4 bases, J shed 8 bases, and the junction held 1 base outside the gene matches. The CDR3 consists of 11 residues. From germline, CDR1 is SGHDT and CDR2 YYEEEE. With respect to this clone: Its antigen is currently unknown.

Some clones are missing from TCRdb's copy, which holds only in-frame ones; the method was immunoSEQ multiplex PCR. The table includes about 18,000 clones, around 82% detected once. Unstimulated Tregs (CD4+CD25+CD127-) and CD4+CD25- non-Tregs were sorted from PBMCs. An overnight rest at 37°C with roughly 200 IU/ml IL-2 preceded regulatory T cell sorting from thawed PBMCs. The sequence derives from a human donor in good health. The J gene is TRBJ1-1, the V gene TRBV5-6; 8 bases align to TRBD1. The sequenced sample consisted of Tregs from blood. CDR3 sequence: CASSRDREAFF. As DNA, the CDR3 is TGTGCCAGCAGCCGGGACAGGGAAGCTTTCTTT.